This TCR beta chain was recorded in a study of cytomegalovirus exposure and HLA in healthy donors. This clone was counted a few times. Its antigen is unidentified. Study-wide results and limits: A later analysis linked 16,951 TCR beta sequences to HLA alleles at 0.05 false discovery rate. A cluster of highly shared sequence variants was likely a sequencing artifact.

The CDR3 length is 15 residues. Per the germline V gene, CDR1 is ENHRY and CDR2 is SYGVKD. The V end lost 6 bases, the J end lost 5 bases, and 17 bases lay between the germline ends. Primers included in the PCR were 60 Vbeta and 13 Jbeta primers. Sequencing was performed with immunoSEQ multiplex PCR; in TCRdb, only in-frame clones are kept and a portion is missing. In the table there are about 220,000 clones, about three quarters of which are singletons. This receptor was taken from a male donor in good health and CMV-seronegative. Source material: PBMCs. The V and J genes are TRBV10-3 and TRBJ2-1; maybe TRBD1 (6 bases). The CDR3 nucleotides are TGTGCCATCAGGGGTTTTCTGGGGGCGGACAATGAGCAGTTCTTC. It yields the protein CAIRGFLGADNEQFF.